The 28 T cell receptor beta chains below come from one sample, sequenced in a study of cytomegalovirus exposure and HLA in healthy donors. PCR was performed using 60 Vbeta and 13 Jbeta primers. This table comes from immunoSEQ multiplex PCR, and its TCRdb copy is limited to in-frame clones, with some not included. The data show around 180,000 clones, roughly 84% seen once. The sample comprised PBMCs. These receptors all come from a boy between 5 and 17 years old in good health and CMV-seronegative.

This clone was counted between two and nine times. This chain links TRBV5-1 with TRBJ1-5; D gene ambiguous. Looked up from germline, CDR1 is SGHRS and CDR2 is YFSETQ. V was clipped by 3 bases and J by 9 bases, with 13 bases between them. The CDR3 is 13 residues long. The CDR3: CASSSAGTGPQHF. The CDR3 nucleotides read TGCGCCAGCAGCTCAGCAGGCACCGGGCCCCAGCATTTT.

The CDR3 here is CASSYQGVTNEKLFF. The CDR3 DNA sequence: TGTGCCAGCAGCTATCAGGGGGTAACTAATGAAAAACTGTTTTTT. V usage is TRBV7-2 and J usage is TRBJ1-4, with 7 bases fitting TRBD1. This CDR3 is 15 amino acids long. V trimming: 4 bases; J trimming: 1 base; junction bases outside the gene matches: 3. Germline assignment: CDR1 SGHTA and CDR2 FQGNSA.

The chain uses TRBV9 and TRBJ2-6; 10 bases agree with TRBD1. The CDR3 loop spans 18 amino acids. V lost 4 bases to trimming and J lost 0 bases; unmatched junction nucleotides: 7. Germline assignment: CDR1 SGDLS and CDR2 YYNGEE. CDR3 coding DNA: TGTGCCAGCAGCCCGGGGACAGGGGCCTTCTCTGGGGCCAACGTCCTGACTTTC. This gives the protein CASSPGTGAFSGANVLTF.

The chain combines TRBV6-5 with TRBJ2-3, with 9 bases matching TRBD2. V lost 8 bases and J lost 2; bases outside the gene matches: 8. The V gene's germline CDR1 is MNHEY and CDR2 SVGAGI. The CDR3 consists of 15 residues. CDR3 sequence: CASGNSGGPTDTQYF. Here the CDR3 DNA reads TGTGCCAGCGGTAATAGCGGGGGTCCCACAGATACGCAGTATTTT.

This clone was picked up one time. This rearrangement joins TRBV6-6 to TRBJ2-7; 12 nucleotides agree with TRBD2. This CDR3 is built from 13 residues. V shed 6 bases and J 6 bases; nucleotides not matched to a gene: 3. CDR1 is MNHNY, CDR2 SVGAGI, per germline (reference sequence). Here the CDR3 reads CASSLAGGREQYF. The CDR3 DNA sequence: TGTGCCAGCAGCCTAGCGGGGGGGCGCGAGCAGTACTTC.

V usage is TRBV29-1 and J usage is TRBJ1-2; D gene ambiguous. This CDR3 comprises 15 residues. Looked up from germline, CDR1 is SQVTM and CDR2 is ANQGSEA. Between the trimmed V and J ends, which lost 4 bases and 6 bases, there was a span of 21 bases. As DNA, the CDR3 is TGCAGCGTTGCTGGTCTTCTGAGGGAAGCGGATGGCTACACCTTC. Translation gives CSVAGLLREADGYTF.

The rearrangement joins TRBV9 to TRBJ2-7; 7 nucleotides match TRBD1. The CDR3 runs 14 residues. The germline CDR1 and CDR2 sequences are SGDLS and YYNGEE. J was trimmed by 4 bases and V by 3 bases; bases with no gene match: 7. CDR3 sequence: CASSGQGGSYEQYF. The CDR3 nucleotides read TGTGCCAGCAGCGGACAGGGCGGGTCATACGAGCAGTACTTC.

The rearrangement joins TRBV6-6 to TRBJ1-5; 7 positions match TRBD1. The CDR3 has 14 residues. V gave up 2 bases and J gave up 6 bases; unmatched junction bases: 4. Germline V gene lookup returns CDR1 MNHNY and CDR2 SVGAGI (reference sequence). The CDR3 sequence is CASSYPQGIQPQHF. The DNA for the CDR3 is TGTGCCAGCAGTTACCCACAGGGGATTCAGCCCCAGCATTTT.

The gene calls are TRBV7-9 and TRBJ1-1, with a possible D match to TRBD1 (5 bases). V was clipped by 5 bases and J by 3 bases, with 22 bases between them. CDR1 is SEHNR and CDR2 is FQNEAQ in the germline V gene (reference sequence). The CDR3 consists of 17 residues. The CDR3 region is CASSPEGPGLVDTEAFF. The CDR3 region has the DNA TGTGCCAGCAGCCCGGAGGGGCCAGGGTTGGTCGACACTGAAGCTTTCTTT.

This chain joins TRBV30 and TRBJ1-1, with D tentatively TRBD1 (6 bases). CDR3 size: 16 residues. The ends were cut back, 6 bases at V and 4 bases at J, with 24 bases in the middle. Germline V gene lookup returns CDR1 GTSNPN and CDR2 SVGIG (reference sequence). The chain's CDR3 is CACSRAGVIPGTEAFF. CDR3 nucleotide sequence: TGTGCCTGCTCCCGGGCAGGGGTTATTCCGGGCACTGAAGCTTTCTTT.

V gene TRBV11-2 combines with J gene TRBJ1-2, with D unresolved. V shed 0 bases and J shed 4 bases, with 9 bases lying between them. The length of the CDR3 is 14 residues. Germline lookup yields CDR1 SGHAT and CDR2 FQNNGV. The CDR3 region has the DNA TGTGCCAGCAGCTTAGAAGGGAGGCCCTATGGCTACACCTTC. It yields the protein CASSLEGRPYGYTF.

The chain joins TRBV5-1 to TRBJ1-3, with TRBD1 matching over 8 bases. V lost 4 bases and J lost 6; bases outside the gene matches: 9. This CDR3 contains 15 residues. Germline V gene data show CDR1 as SGHRS and CDR2 as YFSETQ. Here the CDR3 reads CASSPGQGGSNTIYF. The CDR3 DNA follows: TGCGCCAGCAGCCCCGGACAGGGTGGGTCAAACACCATATATTTT.

The chain employs TRBV2 and TRBJ2-7, with 8 bases fitting TRBD2. With V trimmed by 0 bases and J by 4 bases, 5 bases remained unmatched. Germline V CDR1 and CDR2: SNHLY, FYNNEI. This CDR3 is 15 amino acids long. CDR3 sequence (DNA): TGTGCCAGCAGTGAAGCGAGCGGGAGTGTGTACGAGCAGTACTTC. Its translation: CASSEASGSVYEQYF.

The chain combines TRBV7-3 with TRBJ2-5; TRBD2 aligns across 11 bases. Germline V gene lookup returns CDR1 SGHTA and CDR2 FQGTGA. The CDR3 extends over 18 amino acids. Trimming cost V 2 bases and J 5 bases; bases outside gene matches: 13. The CDR3 coding sequence is TGTGCCAGCAGCTTAGCCCCCGCTACTAGCGGGGGACGCGAGACCCAGTACTTC. It translates to CASSLAPATSGGRETQYF.

V gene TRBV14 combines with J gene TRBJ2-5; the match to TRBD2 covers 9 bases. J gave up 5 bases and V 1 base, and 2 bases lay outside the gene matches. The CDR3 is 14 residues long. The V gene's germline CDR1 is SGHDN and CDR2 FVKESK. CDR3 DNA: TGTGCCAGCAGCCAAGCCAGCGGGGGGGAGACCCAGTACTTC. It yields the protein CASSQASGGETQYF. The variable domain in full, completed from reference TRBV14 and TRBJ2-5, reads EAGVTQFPSHSVIEKGQTVTLRCDPISGHDNLYWYRRVMGKEIKFLLHFVKESKQDESGMPNNRFLAERTGGTYSTLKVQPAELEDSGVYFCASSQASGGETQYFGPGTRLLVL.

V gene TRBV27 combines with J gene TRBJ2-1; 8 nucleotides match TRBD1. Germline CDR1 is MNHEY and CDR2 is SMNVEV (reference sequence). This CDR3 has 17 residues. V lost 4 bases, J lost 2 bases, and 10 bases stayed unmatched. The DNA of the CDR3 is TGTGCCAGCAGTTACAGGGGGACCCTACCTACCTACAATGAGCAGTTCTTC. Encoded protein: CASSYRGTLPTYNEQFF.

The chain links TRBV7-2 to TRBJ1-2; D is unresolved. The CDR3 is 15 residues long. With 1 base removed from V and 4 bases from J, the gap between germline ends came to 13 bases. Germline values: CDR1 SGHTA, CDR2 FQGNSA. The CDR3 region is CASSLDPGSVYGYTF. CDR3 bases: TGTGCCAGCAGCTTAGATCCGGGTTCAGTCTATGGCTACACCTTC.

This sequence joins TRBV4-1 and TRBJ1-6; D perhaps matches TRBD1 (6 bases). V gave up 3 bases and J gave up 9 bases, with 21 bases separating them. Germline values: CDR1 MGHRA, CDR2 YSYEKL. The CDR3 is 17 residues long. The CDR3 reads CASSQGAVRSNCSPLHF. DNA of the CDR3: TGCGCCAGCAGCCAGGGGGCGGTAAGATCAAATTGTTCACCCCTCCACTTT.

This clone was observed once. This sequence joins TRBV19 and TRBJ2-1; D is ambiguous. The V gene lost 4 bases and the J gene lost 10 bases, with 11 bases spanning the gap. The CDR3 loop spans 12 amino acids. Germline CDR1 is LNHDA and CDR2 is SQIVND (reference sequence). The CDR3 DNA reads TGTGCCAGTAGTACCCTTTCCCGGGAGCAGTTCTTC. Translating gives CASSTLSREQFF.

This chain joins TRBV28 and TRBJ1-2; TRBD1 agrees at 7 bases. J lost 5 bases, V lost 8 bases, and 11 bases had no gene match. The CDR3 sequence is 14 residues long. Germline CDR1 reads MDHEN; CDR2 reads SYDVKM. The CDR3 region has the DNA TGTGCCAGCTCCCCCGGACAGGTCTTTTATGGCTACACCTTC. It specifies CASSPGQVFYGYTF.

This clone has a single count. The rearrangement links TRBV9 to TRBJ2-7; a weak D match, TRBD1 (5 bases). The CDR3 totals 15 residues. The V end was cut by 0 bases, the J end by 2 bases, with 12 bases between. Germline V CDR1 and CDR2: SGDLS, YYNGEE. The CDR3, as DNA: TGTGCCAGCAGCGTAGGGCAGGGAATAGCCTACGAGCAGTACTTC. Amino acids: CASSVGQGIAYEQYF.

V usage is TRBV5-5 and J usage is TRBJ2-3; D ambiguous. Germline V gene sequence: CDR1 SGHKS, CDR2 YYEKEE (reference sequence). The V end lost 0 bases, the J end lost 3 bases, and 8 bases lay between the germline ends. CDR3 size: 14 residues. The CDR3 region is CASSLGLGTDTQYF. The CDR3 bases are TGTGCCAGCAGCTTGGGACTCGGGACAGATACGCAGTATTTT.

The chain links TRBV29-1 to TRBJ2-7; 9 bases are a match to TRBD1. This CDR3 spans 11 amino acids. CDR1 is SQVTM and CDR2 is ANQGSEA in the germline V gene. With 8 bases clipped from V and 5 bases from J, the junction kept 4 bases outside the gene matches. In DNA, the CDR3 is TGCAGCCTTCGGACAGGGGACGAGCAGTACTTC. The encoded protein is CSLRTGDEQYF.

A single count supports this clone. The chain combines TRBV7-9 with TRBJ1-1; tentative D call: TRBD1 (5 bases). Germline V gene sequence: CDR1 SEHNR, CDR2 FQNEAQ (reference sequence). The CDR3 spans 14 residues. The ends were cut back, 3 bases at V and 4 bases at J, with 12 bases in the middle. CDR3 in amino acids: CASSLGRAVTEAFF. The CDR3 DNA reads TGTGCCAGCAGCTTGGGCAGGGCGGTCACTGAAGCTTTCTTT.

V gene TRBV5-6 combines with J gene TRBJ2-7, with a tentative D call TRBD1 (6 bases). CDR1 is SGHDT, CDR2 YYEEEE, per germline. This CDR3 has 18 residues. Trimming removed 1 base at V and 3 bases at J, with 23 bases between. The CDR3 nucleotides are TGTGCCAGCAGCTTGCGTATCGGATTAGGACAGCGACTCTACGAGCAGTACTTC. It specifies CASSLRIGLGQRLYEQYF.

Only one count was recorded for this clone. The chain uses TRBV7-8 and TRBJ1-1; TRBD1 matches 7 bases. Germline V lookup: CDR1 SGHVS, CDR2 FQNEAQ. The CDR3 covers 14 residues. Trimming removed 3 bases from V and 6 bases from J; junction bases left unmatched: 7. This CDR3 is CASSLQGVVSEAFF. The CDR3 region has the DNA TGTGCCAGCAGCTTGCAGGGGGTTGTCTCTGAAGCTTTCTTT.

The V gene is TRBV28, the J gene TRBJ2-7, with 9 bases aligning to TRBD2. Trimming removed 4 bases from V and 2 bases from J; junction bases left unmatched: 18. The germline gives CDR1 MDHEN, CDR2 SYDVKM. The CDR3 has 19 amino acids. The CDR3 coding sequence is TGTGCCAGCAGTTCATCGATAATTAGCGGGAGCACTAAAGCCTACGAGCAGTACTTC. Its translation: CASSSSIISGSTKAYEQYF.

V is TRBV27 and J is TRBJ1-1, with a weak D call TRBD1 (5 bases). Germline CDR1 MNHEY, CDR2 SMNVEV (reference sequence). V was cut by 6 bases and J by 6 bases, with 17 bases left in between. The CDR3 loop spans 14 amino acids. DNA for the CDR3: TGTGCCAGCAGCCAACGGGGGGACGCTTCTGAAGCTTTCTTT. It yields the protein CASSQRGDASEAFF.